These 5 T cell receptor beta chains came from one sample sequenced in a study of CD8 T cells in ankylosing spondylitis (dated 2017 in TCRdb). Broad study findings and their caveats: Blood from ankylosing spondylitis patients appeared to be characterized by a TCR beta motif composed of several highly homologous amino acid variants.

Their cognate antigens are unknown. Library creation used 5' RACE. These reads were obtained on an Illumina HiSeq 2500. The raw public data were reprocessed by TCRdb itself: fastp quality trimming at Q25, MiXCR clonotype calling, in-frame beta chains only. Here each entry gathers all rows of one CDR3 protein and keeps the most common genes and DNA. Present in this sample are around 440,000 distinct CDR3 sequences, under 20% of which were seen just once. Of the sample, around 0.92% is held by the ten largest clones. Material: blood, either unsorted or a sorted T cell fraction (not recorded which). These receptors were collected from a male donor with ankylosing spondylitis.

This clonotype has a count of ten or more. The genes are TRBV5-1 and TRBJ1-2; D is ambiguous. Trimming shortened V by 0 bases and J by 3 bases, and 6 bases separated the two germline ends. The CDR3 contains 13 residues. The V gene's germline CDR1 is SGHRS and CDR2 YFSETQ. CDR3 in amino acids: CASSLDGDYGYTF. CDR3 nucleotide sequence: TGCGCCAGCAGCTTGGACGGAGACTATGGCTACACCTTC. Together with reference TRBV5-1 and TRBJ1-2, the CDR3 gives the full variable domain: KAGVTQTPRYLIKTRGQQVTLSCSPISGHRSVSWYQQTPGQGLQFLFEYFSETQRNKGNFPGRFSGRQFSNSRSEMNVSTLELGDSALYLCASSLDGDYGYTFGSGTRLTVV.

CDR3 sequence: CASRTGGQPQHF. In nucleotides, the CDR3 is TGTGCCAGCAGGACAGGCGGGCAGCCCCAGCATTTT. The chain has TRBV28 and TRBJ1-5; tentative D call: TRBD1 (6 bases). Germline loops: CDR1 MDHEN, CDR2 SYDVKM. CDR3 length: 12 amino acids. Trimming removed 6 bases at V and 7 bases at J, with 10 bases between.

This clonotype was picked up a small number of times. The chain uses TRBV28 and TRBJ2-1; 11 nucleotides align to TRBD2. The CDR3 runs 16 residues. Germline V gene sequence: CDR1 MDHEN, CDR2 SYDVKM. J lost 4 bases, V lost 6 bases, and 8 bases had no gene match. For the CDR3, the DNA is TGTGCCAGCAGGGGATCACTAGCGGGGGCGTACAATGAGCAGTTCTTC. It yields the protein CASRGSLAGAYNEQFF.

The chain has TRBV6-5 and TRBJ2-4; 8 nucleotides match TRBD2. CDR3 length equals 11 residues. Trimming at V came to 10 bases and at J to 12 bases, leaving 8 bases not matched to a gene. CDR1 and CDR2 from the germline V gene are MNHEY and SVGAGI. Here the CDR3 DNA reads TGTGCCACTATCCGGACTAGCACTCAGTACTTC. Translating it yields CATIRTSTQYF.

There are a few counts of this clonotype. Compared with germline, one end of the junction differs, possibly owing to a read error. The chain carries TRBV6-8 and TRBJ1-5; TRBD1 aligns across 8 bases. The CDR3 runs to 17 residues. CDR1 and CDR2 from the germline V gene are MNHGY and SAAAGT. CDR3 sequence (DNA): TGTGCCAGCAGCTACTTTCGTTGGACAGGGCTCGGACAGCCCCAGCATTTT. Translated: CASSYFRWTGLGQPQHF.